This T cell receptor (beta chain) came from a study of post-analysis software for immune sequencing data (dated by TCRdb to between 2015 and 2016). At the level of the whole study: The recorded disease courses included relapsing-remitting, secondary progressive and progressive-relapsing multiple sclerosis, and some patients had no subtype annotation. The patient repertoires were set against roughly eleven previously published healthy control repertoires from donors whose ages ranged from roughly 6 to 27 years. A subset of samples was prepared in parallel using single-end sample barcoding, then pooled and co-amplified after Illumina adapter ligation.

The method behind the library was PCR. Instrument on record: Illumina HiSeq 2500. To reduce PCR and sequencing biases, unique molecular identifiers were incorporated into the TCR beta cDNA libraries. Roughly 0.5 million cDNA molecules were obtained per 1 to 10 million input T cells, so each molecule approximated one T cell. The patient libraries were prepared and sequenced using the same protocol as the earlier healthy control dataset. Within a given batch, samples were prepared together, multiplexed and sequenced on the same HiSeq lane. From the authors' description of their analysis: Raw barcoded reads were processed with MIGEC, and single-read molecular identifier groups were discarded before consensus assembly and CDR3 extraction. Clonotype tables were post-analysed with VDJtools, normalizing diversity by down-sampling all datasets to the smallest sample size. In repertoire overlap clustering, CDR3 amino acid sequences, but not nucleotide sequences, were matched to correct batch-related cross-sample contamination. TCRdb handled the public reads itself, with Q25 trimming in fastp and clone calling in MiXCR, and kept productive beta chains. Rows are combined by CDR3 protein, so each entry shows the most common genes and DNA. None of the V and J calls come from the authors' own analysis; TCRdb made them. The sample yields some 890,000 distinct CDR3 sequences; 53% were counted once. About 4.8% of the sample is in the top ten clones.

As regards this clonotype: No cognate antigen has been identified for it. Base qualities are not at hand, and no much larger clone is one base apart.

Broad study findings and their caveats: Patients showed significantly higher frequencies than controls for about 5 TRBV segments, among them TRBV5-6, TRBV5-1 and TRBV20-1. Significantly lower normalized Chao1 diversity was found in multiple sclerosis patients than in controls, suggesting substantial peripheral T-cell clonal expansion. Direct clustering with F measure revealed strong co-clustering of samples prepared in the same batch, which led to a batch-effect correction. The multiple sclerosis patient group was slightly younger than the control group.

Measured from the cysteine to the phenylalanine, the CDR3 is 15 residues long. Only the CDR3 region is kept as DNA, spanning 45 bases read in frame from base 1. The germline ends are 18 bases apart after V is trimmed by 4 bases and J by 5 bases. Based on the germline V gene (reference sequence), the CDR1 and CDR2 sequences are SGHNT and YYREEE. To demonstrate the VDJtools post-analysis software, TCR beta repertoires were profiled from the peripheral blood of over ten young patients with multiple sclerosis. The patients with multiple sclerosis were children and adolescents between roughly 6 and 17 years of age.

The source of this sequence is a girl under 18 with multiple sclerosis. The sequence links TRBV5-4 to TRBJ2-5; perhaps TRBD1 is the D gene, with 7 bases matching. What was sequenced was blood. The nucleotide sequence reads TGTGCCAGCAGCGGGCGGGGACAGTCTGTCGAGACCCAGTACTTC. It is translated as CASSGRGQSVETQYF.